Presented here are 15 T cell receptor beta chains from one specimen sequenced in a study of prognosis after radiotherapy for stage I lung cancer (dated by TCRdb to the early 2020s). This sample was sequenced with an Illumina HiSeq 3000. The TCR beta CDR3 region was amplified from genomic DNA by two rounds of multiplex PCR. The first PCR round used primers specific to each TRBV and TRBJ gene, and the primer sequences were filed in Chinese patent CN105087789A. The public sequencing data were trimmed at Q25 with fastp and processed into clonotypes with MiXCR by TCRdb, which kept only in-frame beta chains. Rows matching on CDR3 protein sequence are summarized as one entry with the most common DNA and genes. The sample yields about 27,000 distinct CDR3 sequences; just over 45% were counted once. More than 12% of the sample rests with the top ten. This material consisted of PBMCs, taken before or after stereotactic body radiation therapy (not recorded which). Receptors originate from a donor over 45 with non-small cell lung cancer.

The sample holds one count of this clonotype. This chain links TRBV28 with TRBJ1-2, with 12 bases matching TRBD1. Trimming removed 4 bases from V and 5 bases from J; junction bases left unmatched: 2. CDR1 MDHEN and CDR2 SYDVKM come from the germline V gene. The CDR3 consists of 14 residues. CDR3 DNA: TGTGCCAGCAGTTCGGGACAGGGGGCGTATGGCTACACCTTC. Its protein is CASSSGQGAYGYTF.

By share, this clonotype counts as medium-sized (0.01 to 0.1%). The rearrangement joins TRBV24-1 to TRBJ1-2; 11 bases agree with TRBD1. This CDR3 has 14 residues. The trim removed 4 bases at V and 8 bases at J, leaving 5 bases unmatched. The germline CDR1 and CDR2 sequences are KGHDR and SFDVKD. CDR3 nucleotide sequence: TGTGCCACCAGTGACCGGACAGGGGGCAGAGGCTACACCTTC. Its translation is CATSDRTGGRGYTF.

This CDR3 reads CASSLGGPYEQYF. Written as DNA, the CDR3 is TGTGCCAGCAGCTTAGGGGGGCCCTACGAGCAGTACTTC. This chain links TRBV11-2 with TRBJ2-7, with a tentative D call TRBD1 (6 bases). Trimming took 1 base from V and 2 from J, leaving 6 bases between them. The CDR3 is 13 residues long. CDR1 is SGHAT, CDR2 FQNNGV, per germline.

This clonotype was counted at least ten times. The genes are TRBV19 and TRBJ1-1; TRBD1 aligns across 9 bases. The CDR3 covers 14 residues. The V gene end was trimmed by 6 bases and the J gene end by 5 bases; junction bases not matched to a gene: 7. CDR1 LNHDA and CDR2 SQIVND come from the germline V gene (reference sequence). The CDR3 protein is CASRLTGGWTEAFF. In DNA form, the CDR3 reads TGTGCCAGTAGGCTGACAGGGGGTTGGACTGAAGCTTTCTTT.

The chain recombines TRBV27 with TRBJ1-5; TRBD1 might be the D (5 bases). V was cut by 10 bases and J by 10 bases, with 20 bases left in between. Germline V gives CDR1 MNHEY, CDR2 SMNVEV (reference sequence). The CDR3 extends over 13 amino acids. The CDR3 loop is CAIRAGGGHPQHF. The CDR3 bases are TGTGCCATCAGGGCGGGGGGAGGTCATCCCCAGCATTTT.

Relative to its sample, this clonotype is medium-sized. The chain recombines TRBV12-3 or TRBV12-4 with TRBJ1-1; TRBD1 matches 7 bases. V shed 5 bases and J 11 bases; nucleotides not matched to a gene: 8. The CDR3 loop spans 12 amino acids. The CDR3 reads CASSEGAPRAFF. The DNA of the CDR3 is TGTGCCAGCAGTGAGGGGGCGCCTCGCGCTTTCTTT.

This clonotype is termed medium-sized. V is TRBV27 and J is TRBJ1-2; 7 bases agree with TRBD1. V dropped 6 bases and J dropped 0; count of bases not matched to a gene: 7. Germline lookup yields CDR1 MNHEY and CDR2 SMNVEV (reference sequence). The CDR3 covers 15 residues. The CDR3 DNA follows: TGTGCCAGCAGGGAGCAGGGACAGCCTAACTATGGCTACACCTTC. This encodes CASREQGQPNYGYTF.

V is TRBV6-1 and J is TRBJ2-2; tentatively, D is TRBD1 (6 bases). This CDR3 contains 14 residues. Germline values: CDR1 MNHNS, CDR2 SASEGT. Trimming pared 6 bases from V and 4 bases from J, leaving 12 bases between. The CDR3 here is CASRRDILTGELFF. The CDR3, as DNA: TGTGCCAGCAGACGGGACATCCTCACCGGGGAGCTGTTTTTT.

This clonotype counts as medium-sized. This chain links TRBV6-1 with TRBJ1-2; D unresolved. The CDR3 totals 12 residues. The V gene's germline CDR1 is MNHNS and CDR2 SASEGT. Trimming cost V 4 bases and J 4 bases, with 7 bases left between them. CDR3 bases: TGTGCCAGCAGTGCCAGCGGCTATGGCTACACCTTC. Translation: CASSASGYGYTF.

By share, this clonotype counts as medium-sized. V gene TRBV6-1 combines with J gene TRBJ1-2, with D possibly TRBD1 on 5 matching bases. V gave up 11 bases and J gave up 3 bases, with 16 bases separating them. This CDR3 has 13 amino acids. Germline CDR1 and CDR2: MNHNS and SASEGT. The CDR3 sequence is CAGRGRGDYGYTF. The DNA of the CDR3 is TGTGCCGGAAGAGGGAGGGGCGACTATGGCTACACCTTC.

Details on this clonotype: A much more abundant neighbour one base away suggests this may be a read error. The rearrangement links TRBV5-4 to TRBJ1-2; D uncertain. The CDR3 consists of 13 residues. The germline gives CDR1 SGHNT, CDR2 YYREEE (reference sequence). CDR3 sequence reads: CASSLDSNYDYTF. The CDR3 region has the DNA TGTGCCAGCAGCTTGGACAGTAACTATGACTACACCTTC.

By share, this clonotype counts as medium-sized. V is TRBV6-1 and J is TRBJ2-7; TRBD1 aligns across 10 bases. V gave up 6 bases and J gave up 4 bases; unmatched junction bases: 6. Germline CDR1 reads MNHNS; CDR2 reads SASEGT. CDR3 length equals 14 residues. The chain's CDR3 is CASSNGDRGYEQYF. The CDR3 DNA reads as TGTGCCAGCAGCAACGGGGACAGGGGTTACGAGCAGTACTTC.

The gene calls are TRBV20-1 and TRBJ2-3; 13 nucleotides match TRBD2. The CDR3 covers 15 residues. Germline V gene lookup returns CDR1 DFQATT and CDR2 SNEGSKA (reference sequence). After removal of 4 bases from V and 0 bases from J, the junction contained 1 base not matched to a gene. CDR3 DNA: TGCAGTGCTACGGGACTAGCGGGAAGCACAGATACGCAGTATTTT. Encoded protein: CSATGLAGSTDTQYF.

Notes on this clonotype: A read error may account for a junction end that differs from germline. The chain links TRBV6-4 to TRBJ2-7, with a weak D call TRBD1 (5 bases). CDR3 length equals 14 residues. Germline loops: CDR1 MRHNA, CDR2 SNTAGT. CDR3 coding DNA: TGTCCCAGCAGTGATCAGGGTCTCCTGGACGAGCAGTACTTC. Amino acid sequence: CPSSDQGLLDEQYF.

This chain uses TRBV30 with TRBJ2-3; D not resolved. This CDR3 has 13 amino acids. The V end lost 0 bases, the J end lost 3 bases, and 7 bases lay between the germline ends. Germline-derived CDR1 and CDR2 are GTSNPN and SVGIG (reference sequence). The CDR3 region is CAWSVPGTDTQYF. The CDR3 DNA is TGTGCCTGGAGTGTACCGGGTACAGATACGCAGTATTTT.